The T cell receptor (beta chain) described here comes from a study of blood T cells in healthy people across ages. It was with a sample-barcoded 5' primer and a J-beta primer mix that a second PCR of roughly 6 to 12 cycles was run. In TCRdb, the 5' RACE reads were re-called with MiXCR into one record per CDR3 protein. This sample has 800,000 to 900,000 distinct CDR3 sequences, with roughly 60% found just once. This clonotype has only a few counts. This receptor was identified in a man in his thirties or forties in good health. The source material was blood.

CDR3 coding DNA: TGTGCCAGCGGGGCCGGGGGGGAGCAGTACTTC. Residues: CASGAGGEQYF. The chain carries TRBV4-2 and TRBJ2-7, with 7 bases that match TRBD2. Germline CDR1 and CDR2: LGHNA and YNFKEQ. With 8 bases clipped from V and 7 bases from J, the junction kept 5 bases outside the gene matches. The CDR3 extends over 11 amino acids.